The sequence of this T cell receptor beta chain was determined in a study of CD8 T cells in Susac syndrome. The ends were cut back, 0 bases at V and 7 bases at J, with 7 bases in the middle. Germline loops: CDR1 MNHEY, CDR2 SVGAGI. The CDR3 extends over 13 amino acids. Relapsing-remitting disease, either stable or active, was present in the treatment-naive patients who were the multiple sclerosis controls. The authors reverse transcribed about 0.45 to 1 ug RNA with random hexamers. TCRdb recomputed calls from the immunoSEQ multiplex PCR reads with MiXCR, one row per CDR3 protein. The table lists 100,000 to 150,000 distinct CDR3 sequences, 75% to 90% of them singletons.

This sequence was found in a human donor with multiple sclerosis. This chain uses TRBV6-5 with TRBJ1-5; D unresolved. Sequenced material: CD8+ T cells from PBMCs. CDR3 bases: TGTGCCAGCAGTTACTCAGCAGAACAGCCCCAGCATTTT. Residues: CASSYSAEQPQHF.